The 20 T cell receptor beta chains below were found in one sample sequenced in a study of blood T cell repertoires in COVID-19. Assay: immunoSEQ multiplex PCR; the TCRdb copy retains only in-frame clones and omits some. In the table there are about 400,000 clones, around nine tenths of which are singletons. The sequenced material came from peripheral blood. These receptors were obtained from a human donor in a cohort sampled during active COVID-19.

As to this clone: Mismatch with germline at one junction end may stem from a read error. The CDR3 sequence: CASSRDRDSSGANVLTF. DNA for the CDR3: TGTGCCAGCAGTAGGGACAGGGATAGTTCTGGGGCCAACGTCCTGACTTTC. The chain employs TRBV19 and TRBJ2-6, with 9 bases matching TRBD1. This CDR3 comprises 17 residues. Germline V lookup: CDR1 LNHDA, CDR2 SQIVND (reference sequence).

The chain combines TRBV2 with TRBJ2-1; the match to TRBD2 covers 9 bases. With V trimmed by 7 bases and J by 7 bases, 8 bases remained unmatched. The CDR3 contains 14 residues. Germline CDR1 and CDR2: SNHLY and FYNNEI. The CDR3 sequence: CASIWVAGVNEQFF. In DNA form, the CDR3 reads TGTGCCAGCATCTGGGTAGCGGGAGTGAATGAGCAGTTCTTC.

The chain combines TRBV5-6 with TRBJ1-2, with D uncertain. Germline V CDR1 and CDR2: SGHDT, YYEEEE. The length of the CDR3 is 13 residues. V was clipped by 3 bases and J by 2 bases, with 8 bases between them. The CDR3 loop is CASSSARNYGYTF. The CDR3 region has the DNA TGTGCCAGCAGCTCGGCCAGGAACTATGGCTACACCTTC.

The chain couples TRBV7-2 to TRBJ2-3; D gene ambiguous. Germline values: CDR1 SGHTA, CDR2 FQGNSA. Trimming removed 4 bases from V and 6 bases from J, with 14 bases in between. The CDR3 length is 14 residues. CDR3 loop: CASSYAYDWDTQYF. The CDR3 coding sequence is TGTGCCAGCAGCTACGCTTACGACTGGGATACGCAGTATTTT.

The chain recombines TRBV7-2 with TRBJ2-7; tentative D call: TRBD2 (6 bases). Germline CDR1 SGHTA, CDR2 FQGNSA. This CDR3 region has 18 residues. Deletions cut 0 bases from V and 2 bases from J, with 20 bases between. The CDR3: CASSLALGGLPGAYEQYF. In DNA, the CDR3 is TGTGCCAGCAGCTTAGCGCTAGGAGGACTACCGGGGGCCTACGAGCAGTACTTC.

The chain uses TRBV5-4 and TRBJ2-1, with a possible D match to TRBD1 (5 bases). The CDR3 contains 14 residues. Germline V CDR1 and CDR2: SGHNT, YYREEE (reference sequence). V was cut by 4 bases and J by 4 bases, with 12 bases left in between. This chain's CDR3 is CASSQPKGYNEQFF. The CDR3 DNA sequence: TGTGCCAGCAGCCAACCCAAGGGGTACAATGAGCAGTTCTTC.

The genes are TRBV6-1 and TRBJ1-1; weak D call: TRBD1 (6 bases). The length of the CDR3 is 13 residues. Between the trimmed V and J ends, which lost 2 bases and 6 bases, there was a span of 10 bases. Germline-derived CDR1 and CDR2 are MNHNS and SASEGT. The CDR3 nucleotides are TGTGCCAGCAGTGAAACTCGACAGGCTGAAGCTTTCTTT. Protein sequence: CASSETRQAEAFF.

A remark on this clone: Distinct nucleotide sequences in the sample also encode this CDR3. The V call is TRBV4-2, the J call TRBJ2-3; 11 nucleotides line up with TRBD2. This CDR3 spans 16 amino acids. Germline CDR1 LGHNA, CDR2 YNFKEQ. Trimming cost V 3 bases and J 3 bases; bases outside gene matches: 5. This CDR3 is CASSQSLAGGTDTQYF. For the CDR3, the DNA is TGTGCCAGCAGCCAGAGTCTAGCGGGGGGAACAGATACGCAGTATTTT.

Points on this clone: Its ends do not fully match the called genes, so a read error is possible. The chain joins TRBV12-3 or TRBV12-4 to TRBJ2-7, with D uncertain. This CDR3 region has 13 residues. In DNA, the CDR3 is TGTGCCAGCAGTTTGGGCTCCACCTCTACGCCGGCCTTC. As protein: CASSLGSTSTPAF.

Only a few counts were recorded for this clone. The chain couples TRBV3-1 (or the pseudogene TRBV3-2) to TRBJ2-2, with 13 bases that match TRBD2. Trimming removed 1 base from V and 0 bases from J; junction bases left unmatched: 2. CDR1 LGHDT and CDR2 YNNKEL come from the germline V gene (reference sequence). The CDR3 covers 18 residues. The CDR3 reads CASSQGLAGGPNTGELFF. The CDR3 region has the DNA TGTGCCAGCAGCCAAGGACTAGCGGGAGGCCCGAACACCGGGGAGCTGTTTTTT.

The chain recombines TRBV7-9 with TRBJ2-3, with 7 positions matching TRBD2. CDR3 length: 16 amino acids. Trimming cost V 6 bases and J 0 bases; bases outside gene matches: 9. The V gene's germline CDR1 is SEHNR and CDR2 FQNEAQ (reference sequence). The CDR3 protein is CASRPRVAGSTDTQYF. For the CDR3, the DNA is TGTGCCAGCAGGCCGCGGGTAGCGGGTAGCACAGATACGCAGTATTTT.

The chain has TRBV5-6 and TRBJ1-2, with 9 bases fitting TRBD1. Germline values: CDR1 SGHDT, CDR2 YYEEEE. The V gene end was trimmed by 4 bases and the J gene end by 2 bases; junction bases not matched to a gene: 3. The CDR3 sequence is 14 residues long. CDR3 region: CASSIGTGNYGYTF. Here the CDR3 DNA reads TGTGCCAGCAGCATCGGGACAGGGAACTATGGCTACACCTTC.

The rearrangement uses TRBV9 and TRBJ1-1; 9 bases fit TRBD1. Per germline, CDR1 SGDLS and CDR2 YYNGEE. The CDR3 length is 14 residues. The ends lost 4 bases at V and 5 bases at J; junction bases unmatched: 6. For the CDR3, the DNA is TGTGCCAGCAGCTTAACGACAGGGGGAACTGAAGCTTTCTTT. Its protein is CASSLTTGGTEAFF.

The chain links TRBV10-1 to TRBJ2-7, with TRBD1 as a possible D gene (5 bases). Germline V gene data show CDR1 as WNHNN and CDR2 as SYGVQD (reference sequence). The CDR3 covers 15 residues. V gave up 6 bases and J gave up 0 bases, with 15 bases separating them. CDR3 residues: CASSPWGGSSYEQYF. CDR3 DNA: TGCGCCAGCAGCCCCTGGGGCGGTAGCTCCTACGAGCAGTACTTC.

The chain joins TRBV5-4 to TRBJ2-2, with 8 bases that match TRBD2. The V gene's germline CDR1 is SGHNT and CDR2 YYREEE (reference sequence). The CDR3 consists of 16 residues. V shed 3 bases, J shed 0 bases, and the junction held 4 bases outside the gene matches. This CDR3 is CASSSQAGANTGELFF. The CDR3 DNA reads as TGTGCCAGCAGCTCCCAAGCGGGGGCGAACACCGGGGAGCTGTTTTTT.

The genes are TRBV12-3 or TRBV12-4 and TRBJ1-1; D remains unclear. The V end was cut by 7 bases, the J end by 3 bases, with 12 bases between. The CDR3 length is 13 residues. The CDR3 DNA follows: TGTGCCAGCACTCCGGGTTTCTACACTGAAGCTTTCTTT. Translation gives CASTPGFYTEAFF.

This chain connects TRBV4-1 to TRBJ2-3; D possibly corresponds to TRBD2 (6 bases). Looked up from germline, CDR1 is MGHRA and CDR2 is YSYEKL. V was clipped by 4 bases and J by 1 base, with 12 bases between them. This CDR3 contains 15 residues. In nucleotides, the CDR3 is TGCGCCAGCAGCCGCCGACTAGTAGGCACAGATACGCAGTATTTT. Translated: CASSRRLVGTDTQYF.

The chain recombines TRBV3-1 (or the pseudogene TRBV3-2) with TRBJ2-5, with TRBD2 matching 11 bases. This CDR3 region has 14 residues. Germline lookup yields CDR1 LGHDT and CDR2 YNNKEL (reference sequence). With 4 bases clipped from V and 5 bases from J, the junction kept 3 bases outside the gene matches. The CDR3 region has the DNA TGTGCCAGCAGCCGGCTAGCGGGGGGCGAGACCCAGTACTTC. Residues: CASSRLAGGETQYF.

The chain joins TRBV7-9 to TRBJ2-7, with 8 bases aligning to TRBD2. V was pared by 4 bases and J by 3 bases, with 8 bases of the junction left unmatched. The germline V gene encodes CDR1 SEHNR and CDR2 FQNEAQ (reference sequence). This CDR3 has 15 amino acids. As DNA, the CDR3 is TGTGCCAGCAGCTCGATAGCGGGATGGGGCTACGAGCAGTACTTC. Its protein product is CASSSIAGWGYEQYF. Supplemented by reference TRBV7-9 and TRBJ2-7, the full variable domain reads DTGVSQNPRHKITKRGQNVTFRCDPISEHNRLYWYRQTLGQGPEFLTYFQNEAQLEKSRLLSDRFSAERPKGSFSTLEIQRTEQGDSAMYLCASSSIAGWGYEQYFGPGTRLTVT.

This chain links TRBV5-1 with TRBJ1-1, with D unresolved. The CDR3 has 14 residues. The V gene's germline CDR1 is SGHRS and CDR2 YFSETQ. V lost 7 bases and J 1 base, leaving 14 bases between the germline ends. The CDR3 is CASRYDMRNTEAFF. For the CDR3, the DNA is TGCGCCAGCCGATACGACATGCGGAACACTGAAGCTTTCTTT.